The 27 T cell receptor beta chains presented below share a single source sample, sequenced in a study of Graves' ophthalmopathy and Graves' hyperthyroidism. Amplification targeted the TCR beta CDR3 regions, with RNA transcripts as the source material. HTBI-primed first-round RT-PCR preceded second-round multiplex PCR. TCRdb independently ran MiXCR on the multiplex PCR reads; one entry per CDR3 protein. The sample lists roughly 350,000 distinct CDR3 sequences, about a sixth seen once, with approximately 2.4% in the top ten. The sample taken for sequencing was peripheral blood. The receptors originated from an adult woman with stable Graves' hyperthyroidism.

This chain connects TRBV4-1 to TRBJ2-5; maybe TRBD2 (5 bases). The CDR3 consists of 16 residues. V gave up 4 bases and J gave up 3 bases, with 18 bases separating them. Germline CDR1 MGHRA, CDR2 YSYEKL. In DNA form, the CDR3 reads TGCGCCAGCAGCCCCATCGGGCTCCTAGCCGAAGAGACCCAGTACTTC. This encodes CASSPIGLLAEETQYF.

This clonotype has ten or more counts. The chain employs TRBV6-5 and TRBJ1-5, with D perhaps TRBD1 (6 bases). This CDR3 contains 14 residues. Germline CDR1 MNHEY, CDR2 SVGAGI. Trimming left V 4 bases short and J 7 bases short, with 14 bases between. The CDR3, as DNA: TGTGCCAGCAGTTCAACAGGGCCGGAGCAGCCCCAGCATTTT. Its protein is CASSSTGPEQPQHF.

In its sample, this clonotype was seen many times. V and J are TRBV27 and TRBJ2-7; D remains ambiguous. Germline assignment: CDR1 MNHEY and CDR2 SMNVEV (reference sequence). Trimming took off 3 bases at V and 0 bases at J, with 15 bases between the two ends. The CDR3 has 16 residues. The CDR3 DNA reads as TGTGCCAGCAGTTTCCGTCAGACAACGAGCTCCTACGAGCAGTACTTC. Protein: CASSFRQTTSSYEQYF.

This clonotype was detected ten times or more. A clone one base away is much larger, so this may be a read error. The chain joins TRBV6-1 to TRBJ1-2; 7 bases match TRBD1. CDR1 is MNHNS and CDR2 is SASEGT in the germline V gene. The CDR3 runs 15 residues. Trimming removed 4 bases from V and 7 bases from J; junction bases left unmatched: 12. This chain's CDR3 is CASSGAGQKGSGYTF. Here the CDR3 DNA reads TGTGCCAGCAGTGGAGCGGGACAGAAGGGGAGTGGCTACACCTTC.

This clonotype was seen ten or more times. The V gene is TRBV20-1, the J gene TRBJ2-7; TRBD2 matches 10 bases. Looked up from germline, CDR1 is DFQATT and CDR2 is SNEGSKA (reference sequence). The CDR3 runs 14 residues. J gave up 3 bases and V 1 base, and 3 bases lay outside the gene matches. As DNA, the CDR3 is TGCAGTGCTAGAGGGCGGACTAGCGGCTACGAGCAGTACTTC. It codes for CSARGRTSGYEQYF.

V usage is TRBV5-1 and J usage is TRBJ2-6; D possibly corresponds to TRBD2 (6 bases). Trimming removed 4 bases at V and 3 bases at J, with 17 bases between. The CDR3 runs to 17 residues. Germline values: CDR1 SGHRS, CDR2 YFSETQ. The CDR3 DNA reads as TGCGCCAGCAGCCCTGAGGGACTGAATCATGGGGCCAACGTCCTGACTTTC. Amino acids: CASSPEGLNHGANVLTF.

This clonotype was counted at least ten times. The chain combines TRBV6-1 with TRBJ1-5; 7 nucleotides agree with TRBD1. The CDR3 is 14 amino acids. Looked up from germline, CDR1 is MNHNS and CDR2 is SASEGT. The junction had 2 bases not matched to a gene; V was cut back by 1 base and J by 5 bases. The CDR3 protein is CASSEDRGHQPQHF. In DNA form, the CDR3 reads TGTGCCAGCAGTGAAGACAGGGGCCATCAGCCCCAGCATTTT.

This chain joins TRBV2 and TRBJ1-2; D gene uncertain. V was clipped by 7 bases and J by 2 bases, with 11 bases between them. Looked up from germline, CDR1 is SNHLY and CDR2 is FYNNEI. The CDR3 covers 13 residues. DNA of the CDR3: TGTGCCAGCACCCTGAGCCTCAACTATGGCTACACCTTC. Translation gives CASTLSLNYGYTF.

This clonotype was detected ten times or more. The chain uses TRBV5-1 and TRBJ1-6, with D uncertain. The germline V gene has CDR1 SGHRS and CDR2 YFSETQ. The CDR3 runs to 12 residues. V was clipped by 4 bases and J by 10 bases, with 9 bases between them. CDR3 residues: CASSEEASPLHF. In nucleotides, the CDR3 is TGCGCCAGCAGCGAGGAGGCGTCACCCCTCCACTTT.

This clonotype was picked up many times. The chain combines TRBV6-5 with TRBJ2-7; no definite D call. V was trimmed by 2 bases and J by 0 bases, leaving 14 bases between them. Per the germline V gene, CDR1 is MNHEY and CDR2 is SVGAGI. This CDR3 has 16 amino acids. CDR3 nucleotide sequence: TGTGCCAGCAGTTACAACCCTATACAGAGCTCCTACGAGCAGTACTTC. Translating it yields CASSYNPIQSSYEQYF.

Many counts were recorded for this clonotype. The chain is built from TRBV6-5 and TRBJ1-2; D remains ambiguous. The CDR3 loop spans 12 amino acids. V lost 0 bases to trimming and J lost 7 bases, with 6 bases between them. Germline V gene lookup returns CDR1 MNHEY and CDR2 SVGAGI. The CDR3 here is CASSYSGVGYTF. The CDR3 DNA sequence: TGTGCCAGCAGTTACTCCGGGGTTGGCTACACCTTC.

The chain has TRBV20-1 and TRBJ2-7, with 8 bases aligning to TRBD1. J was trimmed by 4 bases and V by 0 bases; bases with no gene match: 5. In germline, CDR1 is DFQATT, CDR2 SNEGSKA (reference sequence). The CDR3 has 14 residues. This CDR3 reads CSARDRDRMYEQYF. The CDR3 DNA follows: TGCAGTGCTAGAGACCGGGACAGGATGTACGAGCAGTACTTC.

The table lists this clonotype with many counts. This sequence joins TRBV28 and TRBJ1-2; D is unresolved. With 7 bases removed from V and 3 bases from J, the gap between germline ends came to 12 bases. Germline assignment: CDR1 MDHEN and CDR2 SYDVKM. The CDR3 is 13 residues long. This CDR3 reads CASNQLRDYGYTF. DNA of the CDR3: TGTGCCAGCAACCAGTTAAGGGACTATGGCTACACCTTC.

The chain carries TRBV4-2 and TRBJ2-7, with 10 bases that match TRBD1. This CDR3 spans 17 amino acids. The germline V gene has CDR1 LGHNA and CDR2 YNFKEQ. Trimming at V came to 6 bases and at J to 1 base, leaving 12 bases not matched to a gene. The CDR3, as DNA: TGTGCCAGCAGAATCACGGCCCGGGACAGGGGTTCCTACGAGCAGTACTTC. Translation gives CASRITARDRGSYEQYF.

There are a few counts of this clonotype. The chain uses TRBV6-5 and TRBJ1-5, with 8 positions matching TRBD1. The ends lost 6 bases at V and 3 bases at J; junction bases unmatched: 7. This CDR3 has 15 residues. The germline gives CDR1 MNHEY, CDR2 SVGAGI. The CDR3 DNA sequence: TGTGCCAGCAGAACTGACAGGGGCGACAATCAGCCCCAGCATTTT. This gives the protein CASRTDRGDNQPQHF.

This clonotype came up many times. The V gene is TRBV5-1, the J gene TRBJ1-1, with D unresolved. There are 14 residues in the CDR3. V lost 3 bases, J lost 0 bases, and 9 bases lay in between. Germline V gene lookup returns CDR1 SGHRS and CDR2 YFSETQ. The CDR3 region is CASSWGAMNTEAFF. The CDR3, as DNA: TGCGCCAGCAGCTGGGGAGCCATGAACACTGAAGCTTTCTTT.

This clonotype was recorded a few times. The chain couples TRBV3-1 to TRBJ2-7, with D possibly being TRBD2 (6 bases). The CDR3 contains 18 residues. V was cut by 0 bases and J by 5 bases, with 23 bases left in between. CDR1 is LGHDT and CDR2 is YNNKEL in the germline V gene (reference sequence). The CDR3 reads CASSQEGGLNYGDHEQYF. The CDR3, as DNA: TGTGCCAGCAGCCAAGAGGGTGGACTAAATTATGGGGACCACGAGCAGTACTTC.

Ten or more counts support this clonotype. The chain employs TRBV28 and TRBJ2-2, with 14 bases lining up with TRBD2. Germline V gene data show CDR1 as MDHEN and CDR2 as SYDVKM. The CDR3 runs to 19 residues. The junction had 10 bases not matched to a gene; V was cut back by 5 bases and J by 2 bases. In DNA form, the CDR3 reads TGTGCCAGCAGTCCCGGGACTAGCGGGAGATCCCCCAACACCGGGGAGCTGTTTTTT. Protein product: CASSPGTSGRSPNTGELFF.

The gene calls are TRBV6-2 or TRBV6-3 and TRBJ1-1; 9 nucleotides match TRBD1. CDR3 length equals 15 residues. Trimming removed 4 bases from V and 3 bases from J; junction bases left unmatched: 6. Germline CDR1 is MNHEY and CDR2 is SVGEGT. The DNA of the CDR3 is TGTGCCAGCAGTTCCCGGGACAGGGCGGACACTGAAGCTTTCTTT. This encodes CASSSRDRADTEAFF.

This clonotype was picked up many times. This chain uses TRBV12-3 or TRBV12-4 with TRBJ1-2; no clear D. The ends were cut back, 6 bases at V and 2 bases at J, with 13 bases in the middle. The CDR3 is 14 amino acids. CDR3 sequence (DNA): TGTGCCAGCAGAGGGATAAACAGAAACTATGGCTACACCTTC. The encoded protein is CASRGINRNYGYTF.

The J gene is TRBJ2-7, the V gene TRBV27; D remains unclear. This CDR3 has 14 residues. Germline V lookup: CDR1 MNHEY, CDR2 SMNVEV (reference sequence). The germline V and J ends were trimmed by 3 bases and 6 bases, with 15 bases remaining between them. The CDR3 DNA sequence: TGTGCCAGCAGTTTTTCCCAACAAGGTCGCGAGCAGTACTTC. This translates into CASSFSQQGREQYF.

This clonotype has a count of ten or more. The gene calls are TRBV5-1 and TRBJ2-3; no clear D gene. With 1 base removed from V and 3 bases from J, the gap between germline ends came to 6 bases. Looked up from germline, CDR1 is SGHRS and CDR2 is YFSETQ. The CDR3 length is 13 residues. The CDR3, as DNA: TGCGCCAGCAGCTTGAAGAGGACAGATACGCAGTATTTT. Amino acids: CASSLKRTDTQYF.

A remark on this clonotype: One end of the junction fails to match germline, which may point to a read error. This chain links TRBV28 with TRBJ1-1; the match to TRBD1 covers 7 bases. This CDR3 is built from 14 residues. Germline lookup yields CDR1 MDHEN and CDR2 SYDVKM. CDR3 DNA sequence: TGTGTCAGCAGGGTGGACAGGTGGAACACTGAAGCTTGCTTT. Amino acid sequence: CVSRVDRWNTEACF.

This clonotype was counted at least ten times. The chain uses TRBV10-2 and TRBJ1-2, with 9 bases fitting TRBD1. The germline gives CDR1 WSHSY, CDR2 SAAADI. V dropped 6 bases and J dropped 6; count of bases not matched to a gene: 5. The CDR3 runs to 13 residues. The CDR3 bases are TGCGCCAGCAGCGACAGGGGGTTCGATGGCTACACCTTC. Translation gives CASSDRGFDGYTF.

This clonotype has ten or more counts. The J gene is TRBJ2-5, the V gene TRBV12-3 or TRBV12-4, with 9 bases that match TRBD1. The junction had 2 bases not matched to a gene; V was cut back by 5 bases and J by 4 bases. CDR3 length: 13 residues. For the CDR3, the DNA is TGTGCCAGCAGTCGGACAGGGGTAGAGACCCAGTACTTC. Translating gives CASSRTGVETQYF.

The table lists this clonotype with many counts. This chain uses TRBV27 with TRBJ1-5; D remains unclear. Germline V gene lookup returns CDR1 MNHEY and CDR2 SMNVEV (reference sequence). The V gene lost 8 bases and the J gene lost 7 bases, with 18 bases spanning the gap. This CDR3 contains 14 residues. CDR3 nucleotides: TGTGCCAGCCTAGGGCACGCACGCGGGCAGCCCCAGCATTTT. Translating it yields CASLGHARGQPQHF.

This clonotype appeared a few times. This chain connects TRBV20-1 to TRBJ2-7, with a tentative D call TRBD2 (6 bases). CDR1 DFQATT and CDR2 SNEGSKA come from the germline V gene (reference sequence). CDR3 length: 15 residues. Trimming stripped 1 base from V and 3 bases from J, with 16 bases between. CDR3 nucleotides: TGCAGTGCTAGAGTCGCATTAGGGGACTTCTACGAGCAGTACTTC. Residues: CSARVALGDFYEQYF.